The clone carrying this T cell receptor beta chain was recorded many times. Its specificity is not known. This specimen belongs to a study of early T cells in non-severe SARS-CoV-2 infection. Study-level information: The input, bulk RNA from unsorted whole blood, was sequenced, and chains were unpaired. General study points: Matches to VDJdb favored anti-spike CD8 responses and missed private and CD4 specificities.

CDR1 and CDR2 (germline): LNHDA, SQIVND (reference sequence). V was cut by 5 bases and J by 5 bases, with 16 bases left in between. The CDR3 has 14 amino acids. The TCR library protocol attached unique molecular identifiers to the individual cDNA molecules. MiXCR, applied by TCRdb to the 5' RACE reads, yields one record per CDR3 protein. This sample carries 55,000 to 65,000 distinct CDR3 sequences, about 8.9% of them seen once, and the ten largest clones take around 17%. The TCR comes from an adult who was a healthcare worker with PCR-confirmed SARS-CoV-2 infection or an uninfected control (not recorded which). The V gene is TRBV19, the J gene TRBJ2-7; D is perhaps TRBD2 (5 bases). Sequencing used whole blood. The CDR3 reads CASSLHPRGNEQYF. In DNA, the CDR3 is TGTGCCAGTAGTCTCCATCCCCGGGGTAACGAGCAGTACTTC.